This T cell receptor (beta chain) was observed in a study of cytotoxic CD8 clonotypes in ibrutinib-treated CLL. Study details: Median treatment time before response sampling was around twelve months, range 6 to 36. The sample average was roughly 240,000 productive templates and tens of thousands of productive rearrangements.

This clone was detected a few times. The antigen is undetermined. Per germline, CDR1 SGHAT and CDR2 FQNNGV. This CDR3 has 16 amino acids. Trimming cost V 5 bases and J 3 bases; bases outside gene matches: 13. Repertoires were generated with immunoSEQ multiplex PCR, while TCRdb's copy carries only in-frame clones and drops some. This table has over 95,000 clones, 58% appearing once. Study-level findings and limits: Stable or contracted on treatment, public clonotypes were also uncommon. The clonality went up when patients responded to ibrutinib and dropped back toward baseline at progression.

The sequencing used PBMCs, collected after 24 months of ibrutinib treatment. The origin of this receptor is a human donor with chronic lymphocytic leukemia. The chain couples TRBV11-2 to TRBJ2-7; 7 positions agree with TRBD1. The CDR3 sequence is CASSNSLRDSGYEQYF. The CDR3 nucleotides read TGTGCCAGCAGCAACTCCCTCCGGGACAGTGGCTACGAGCAGTACTTC. Supplemented by reference TRBV11-2 and TRBJ2-7, the full variable domain reads EAGVAQSPRYKIIEKRQSVAFWCNPISGHATLYWYQQILGQGPKLLIQFQNNGVVDDSQLPKDRFSAERLKGVDSTLKIQPAKLEDSAVYLCASSNSLRDSGYEQYFGPGTRLTVT.